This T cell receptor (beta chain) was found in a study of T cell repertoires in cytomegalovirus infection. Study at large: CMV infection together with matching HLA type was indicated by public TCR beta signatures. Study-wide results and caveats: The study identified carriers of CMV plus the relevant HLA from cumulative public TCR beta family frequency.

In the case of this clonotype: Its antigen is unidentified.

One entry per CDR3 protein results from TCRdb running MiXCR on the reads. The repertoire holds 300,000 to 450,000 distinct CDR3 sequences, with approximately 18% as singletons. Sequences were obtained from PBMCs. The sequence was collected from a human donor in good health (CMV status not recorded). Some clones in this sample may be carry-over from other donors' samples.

The CDR3 spells CASSLGSQGAGELFF. CDR3 in DNA: TGTGCCAGCAGCTTGGGGTCCCAGGGGGCCGGGGAGCTGTTTTTT. The rearrangement links TRBV7-6 to TRBJ2-2; 7 nucleotides match TRBD1. Germline-derived CDR1 and CDR2 are SGHVS and FNYEAQ. V gave up 3 bases and J gave up 6 bases; unmatched junction bases: 7. CDR3 length: 15 residues.